This T cell receptor (beta chain) emerged from a study of cytomegalovirus exposure and HLA in healthy donors. Overall study findings and caveats: Relative to the roughly 690-donor mean, N-insertions were reportedly fewer in an Asian-associated ancestry cluster in a later analysis.

Primers: 60 Vbeta forward and 13 Jbeta reverse. Profiled with immunoSEQ multiplex PCR; TCRdb holds only in-frame clones, not every one. The sample has under 150,000 clones. A remark on this clone: Its antigen is unknown.

The source is a man aged 40-50 years in good health and CMV-seronegative. The specimen sequenced was PBMCs.

CDR3 protein: CAISEVKGGTEAFF. Written as DNA, the CDR3 is TGTGCCATCAGTGAAGTGAAGGGAGGAACTGAAGCTTTCTTT. J is TRBJ1-1 and V is TRBV10-3; no clear D. Germline lookup yields CDR1 ENHRY and CDR2 SYGVKD. The CDR3 length is 14 residues. V dropped 3 bases and J dropped 5 bases, with 13 bases sitting between them.